The 21 T cell receptor beta chains below come from one sample, sequenced in a study of human T cells and chemical hapten exposure. Indicated time point: patch test 3, about 24 weeks after DPC sensitization. The treatment is: therapeutic diphenylcyclopropenone sensitization with weekly scalp DPC. TCRdb ran MiXCR on the RACE reads and lists one entry per CDR3 protein. The table records roughly 97,000 distinct CDR3 sequences, 25% to 30% of them present only once. This sample comprised whole blood, obtained in connection with sensitization to the hapten diphenylcyclopropenone (DPC). The receptors come from a middle-aged man with alopecia areata. Some clones in this sample may be carry-over from other donors' samples.

The V call is TRBV11-2, the J call TRBJ2-1, with D uncertain. This CDR3 is 13 amino acids long. The V end was cut by 1 base, the J end by 6 bases, with 7 bases between. Germline CDR1 and CDR2: SGHAT and FQNNGV. The CDR3 spells CASSLVRFNEQFF. CDR3 DNA: TGTGCCAGCAGCTTAGTCAGATTCAATGAGCAGTTCTTC.

This clonotype was counted between two and nine times. The V gene is TRBV29-1, the J gene TRBJ1-2, with 12 bases aligning to TRBD1. V was pared by 4 bases and J by 2 bases, with 11 bases of the junction left unmatched. The CDR3 spans 17 residues. Germline CDR1 is SQVTM and CDR2 is ANQGSEA. The CDR3 reads CSVVGWDRGLSNYGYTF. For the CDR3, the DNA is TGCAGCGTTGTCGGTTGGGACAGGGGGCTTAGCAACTATGGCTACACCTTC. Complete variable domain (other parts from reference TRBV29-1 and TRBJ1-2): SAVISQKPSRDICQRGTSLTIQCQVDSQVTMMFWYRQQPGQSLTLIATANQGSEATYESGFVIDKFPISRPNLTFSTLTVSNMSPEDSSIYLCSVVGWDRGLSNYGYTFGSGTRLTVV.

The genes are TRBV12-3 or TRBV12-4 and TRBJ1-1; 7 positions match TRBD1. Losses at the gene ends were 3 bases for V and 0 bases for J; bases not matched to a gene: 7. CDR3 size: 16 residues. The CDR3 spells CASSLFTGTVNTEAFF. CDR3 DNA sequence: TGTGCCAGCAGTTTGTTTACCGGGACAGTGAACACTGAAGCTTTCTTT.

V and J are TRBV2 and TRBJ2-1, with 12 bases matching TRBD2. Germline V CDR1 and CDR2: SNHLY, FYNNEI. CDR3 length: 17 residues. The junction had 10 bases not matched to a gene; V was cut back by 0 bases and J by 10 bases. CDR3 residues: CASSEALRLAGAREQFF. The CDR3 DNA reads as TGTGCCAGCAGTGAAGCGCTTCGACTAGCGGGGGCCAGGGAGCAGTTCTTC. The full variable domain, rest sourced from reference TRBV2 and TRBJ2-1, is EPEVTQTPSHQVTQMGQEVILRCVPISNHLYFYWYRQILGQKVEFLVSFYNNEISEKSEIFDDQFSVERPDGSNFTLKIRSTKLEDSAMYFCASSEALRLAGAREQFFGPGTRLTVL.

This clonotype was observed a few times. The J gene is TRBJ1-1, the V gene TRBV28; a possible D gene is TRBD1 (6 bases). Trimming stripped 5 bases from V and 0 bases from J, with 19 bases between. The CDR3 runs to 17 residues. From germline, CDR1 is MDHEN and CDR2 SYDVKM. CDR3 sequence reads: CASSRTRGGGMNTEAFF. The CDR3 DNA follows: TGTGCCAGCAGTCGCACAAGGGGAGGGGGTATGAACACTGAAGCTTTCTTT. Drawing the rest from reference TRBV28 and TRBJ1-1, the complete variable domain is DVKVTQSSRYLVKRTGEKVFLECVQDMDHENMFWYRQDPGLGLRLIYFSYDVKMKEKGDIPEGYSVSREKKERFSLILESASTNQTSMYLCASSRTRGGGMNTEAFFGQGTRLTVV.

This clonotype was seen a few times. The V call is TRBV6-5, the J call TRBJ1-6, with 7 bases identical to TRBD1. With V trimmed by 6 bases and J by 7 bases, 9 bases remained unmatched. This CDR3 is 15 amino acids long. Germline CDR1 reads MNHEY; CDR2 reads SVGAGI. This chain's CDR3 is CASRSPQGINSPLHF. CDR3 DNA sequence: TGTGCCAGCAGATCCCCACAGGGGATCAATTCACCCCTCCACTTT.

This chain joins TRBV15 and TRBJ1-6; no clear D. Trimming removed 5 bases at V and 7 bases at J, with 9 bases between. Germline CDR1 is LNHNV and CDR2 is YYDKDF (reference sequence). CDR3 size: 13 residues. The CDR3 nucleotides are TGTGCCACCAGCTCCCACCAAAATTCACCCCTCCACTTT. Its protein is CATSSHQNSPLHF.

This rearrangement joins TRBV6-1 to TRBJ1-1; D is undetermined. V was pared by 4 bases and J by 3 bases, with 9 bases between. Germline CDR1 is MNHNS and CDR2 is SASEGT. This CDR3 contains 13 residues. As DNA, the CDR3 is TGTGCCAGCAGTGTCTTGGTGGACACTGAAGCTTTCTTT. Its protein product is CASSVLVDTEAFF.

In its sample, this clonotype was seen many times. The V call is TRBV11-2, the J call TRBJ2-7; 10 bases line up with TRBD2. There are 15 residues in the CDR3. Germline CDR1 SGHAT, CDR2 FQNNGV. With V trimmed by 1 base and J by 4 bases, 4 bases remained unmatched. The CDR3 coding sequence is TGTGCCAGCAGCTTAGGTACTAGCGGGATTTACGAGCAGTACTTC. It encodes CASSLGTSGIYEQYF.

V is TRBV12-5 and J is TRBJ1-4; D is undetermined. Trimming removed 6 bases from V and 8 bases from J, with 13 bases in between. This CDR3 comprises 13 residues. The V gene's germline CDR1 is LGHNT and CDR2 FRNRAP. In nucleotides, the CDR3 is TGTGCTAGTGGCTCCATCGGGTACGAAAAACTGTTTTTT. This gives the protein CASGSIGYEKLFF.

The chain couples TRBV12-5 to TRBJ2-1; D is perhaps TRBD2 (6 bases). CDR1 is LGHNT and CDR2 is FRNRAP in the germline V gene. The CDR3 has 13 residues. V lost 4 bases to trimming and J lost 7 bases, with 11 bases between them. The chain's CDR3 is CASGWGSGNEQFF. The CDR3 DNA reads TGTGCTAGTGGTTGGGGTAGCGGAAATGAGCAGTTCTTC. Based on the CDR3 plus reference TRBV12-5 and TRBJ2-1, the full variable domain is DARVTQTPRHKVTEMGQEVTMRCQPILGHNTVFWYRQTMMQGLELLAYFRNRAPLDDSGMPKDRFSAEMPDATLATLKIQPSEPRDSAVYFCASGWGSGNEQFFGPGTRLTVL.

CDR3: CASSPFSINEGVGAFF. The CDR3 DNA reads as TGCGCCAGCAGCCCGTTCTCGATCAACGAGGGGGTCGGAGCTTTCTTT. The chain employs TRBV5-1 and TRBJ1-1; TRBD1 might be the D (6 bases). The CDR3 runs to 16 residues. V was trimmed by 4 bases and J by 10 bases, leaving 26 bases between them. Germline CDR1 and CDR2: SGHRS and YFSETQ.

The rearrangement joins TRBV10-3 to TRBJ2-1; 9 positions agree with TRBD2. The ends lost 6 bases at V and 2 bases at J; junction bases unmatched: 8. The CDR3 extends over 16 amino acids. Germline-derived CDR1 and CDR2 are ENHRY and SYGVKD. The CDR3 region has the DNA TGTGCCATCAGCAGCTGGACTAGCGAAGCCTACAATGAGCAGTTCTTC. Its translation is CAISSWTSEAYNEQFF.

A few counts support this clonotype. The chain couples TRBV24-1 to TRBJ2-1; tentatively, D is TRBD2 (6 bases). V lost 0 bases and J 10 bases, leaving 9 bases between the germline ends. This CDR3 spans 13 amino acids. Per the germline V gene, CDR1 is KGHDR and CDR2 is SFDVKD. CDR3 bases: TGTGCCACCAGTGATTTGGGAGGGGTCGAGCAGTTCTTC. Translated, it gives CATSDLGGVEQFF.

This clonotype was seen a handful of times. The chain links TRBV4-3 to TRBJ2-7; tentatively, D is TRBD1 (5 bases). The length of the CDR3 is 13 residues. Germline CDR1 reads LGHNA; CDR2 reads YSLEER. The V and J ends lost 4 bases and 4 bases respectively, with 11 bases between them. CDR3 sequence: CASSLSRGYEQYF. Written as DNA, the CDR3 is TGCGCCAGCAGCCTAAGTAGGGGTTACGAGCAGTACTTC.

The V and J genes are TRBV12-3 or TRBV12-4 and TRBJ2-3; D perhaps matches TRBD1 (6 bases). V was clipped by 6 bases and J by 1 base, with 14 bases between them. The CDR3 consists of 15 residues. CDR3 loop: CASSYLRQGTDTQYF. CDR3 DNA sequence: TGTGCCAGCAGCTACCTGAGACAGGGCACAGATACGCAGTATTTT.

This clonotype was counted only a few times. The chain recombines TRBV28 with TRBJ2-7, with 7 nucleotides matching TRBD1. J lost 2 bases, V lost 6 bases, and 13 bases had no gene match. CDR3 length: 16 amino acids. CDR1 is MDHEN, CDR2 SYDVKM, per germline. CDR3 region: CASSPGTADSTYEQYF. Here the CDR3 DNA reads TGTGCCAGCAGCCCCGGGACAGCCGACAGCACCTACGAGCAGTACTTC.

This clonotype was counted only a few times. V gene TRBV28 combines with J gene TRBJ1-2; D is perhaps TRBD1 (5 bases). The germline gives CDR1 MDHEN, CDR2 SYDVKM. The CDR3 extends over 12 amino acids. Trimming cost V 9 bases and J 8 bases, with 16 bases left between them. CDR3 sequence reads: CASVSGAGGYTF. The DNA of the CDR3 is TGTGCCAGTGTCAGTGGGGCGGGAGGCTACACCTTC.

This clonotype showed up just a few times. The J gene is TRBJ1-2, the V gene TRBV3-1, with 7 bases lining up with TRBD1. The germline gives CDR1 LGHDT, CDR2 YNNKEL (reference sequence). CDR3 length equals 12 residues. The trim removed 7 bases at V and 10 bases at J, leaving 9 bases unmatched. CDR3 bases: TGTGCCAGCAACTGGGCGGGACAGATCTACACCTTC. Translation: CASNWAGQIYTF. The complete variable domain, with remaining parts taken from reference TRBV3-1 and TRBJ1-2, reads DTAVSQTPKYLVTQMGNDKSIKCEQNLGHDTMYWYKQDSKKFLKIMFSYNNKELIINETVPNRFSPKSPDKAHLNLHINSLELGDSAVYFCASNWAGQIYTFGSGTRLTVV.

The V and J genes are TRBV7-9 and TRBJ1-2; D not resolved. In germline, CDR1 is SEHNR, CDR2 FQNEAQ (reference sequence). V lost 1 base and J 4 bases, leaving 7 bases between the germline ends. The CDR3 covers 13 residues. CDR3 region: CASSLVGGYGYTF. The CDR3 bases are TGTGCCAGCAGCTTAGTCGGAGGCTATGGCTACACCTTC.

The chain couples TRBV27 to TRBJ2-7, with D unresolved. Trimming removed 6 bases at V and 3 bases at J, with 12 bases between. Germline values: CDR1 MNHEY, CDR2 SMNVEV (reference sequence). The CDR3 loop spans 13 amino acids. In DNA form, the CDR3 reads TGTGCCAGCAGAGACATTGCCCGCTACGAGCAGTACTTC. This gives the protein CASRDIARYEQYF.